The 22 T cell receptor beta chains presented below share a single source sample, sequenced in a study of blood T cell repertoires in COVID-19. The repertoire was sequenced with immunoSEQ multiplex PCR; TCRdb's copy has only in-frame clones and lacks some. The table has approximately 300,000 clones, roughly 87% seen once. Sequenced: peripheral blood. The receptors derive from a man aged 18 to 30 with active or convalescent COVID-19.

V is TRBV18 and J is TRBJ2-7; 10 nucleotides agree with TRBD1. V shed 4 bases and J 1 base; nucleotides not matched to a gene: 7. The CDR3 covers 16 residues. Germline CDR1 reads KGHSH; CDR2 reads LQKENI. CDR3 DNA: TGTGCCAGCTCACAACTAAGGACAGGGGGTTCCTACGAGCAGTACTTC. It specifies CASSQLRTGGSYEQYF.

This clone was seen a single time. This chain uses TRBV28 with TRBJ2-1; D is perhaps TRBD2 (5 bases). The ends were cut back, 3 bases at V and 1 base at J, with 7 bases in the middle. This CDR3 is 14 amino acids long. Germline assignment: CDR1 MDHEN and CDR2 SYDVKM. The CDR3 here is CASSFSASYNEQFF. Written as DNA, the CDR3 is TGTGCCAGCAGTTTTAGCGCTTCCTACAATGAGCAGTTCTTC.

This clone was found once. The J gene is TRBJ1-5, the V gene TRBV19; 7 bases fit TRBD1. Germline V gene data show CDR1 as LNHDA and CDR2 as SQIVND (reference sequence). The junction had 10 bases not matched to a gene; V was cut back by 6 bases and J by 5 bases. This CDR3 comprises 15 residues. The CDR3 bases are TGTGCCAGTAGCCAACCAGGGACAGCGTATCAGCCCCAGCATTTT. Its protein is CASSQPGTAYQPQHF.

This chain links TRBV19 with TRBJ2-5, with D possibly TRBD2 on 7 matching bases. Trimming pared 3 bases from V and 5 bases from J, leaving 10 bases between. CDR3 length: 13 residues. Germline-derived CDR1 and CDR2 are LNHDA and SQIVND (reference sequence). This CDR3 reads CASSIRGGETQYF. The CDR3 DNA follows: TGTGCCAGTAGTATCAGGGGAGGGGAGACCCAGTACTTC. Full variable domain (missing parts from reference TRBV19 and TRBJ2-5): DGGITQSPKYLFRKEGQNVTLSCEQNLNHDAMYWYRQDPGQGLRLIYYSQIVNDFQKGDIAEGYSVSREKKESFPLTVTSAQKNPTAFYLCASSIRGGETQYFGPGTRLLVL.

V and J are TRBV5-1 and TRBJ2-7; 12 positions match TRBD1. Per germline, CDR1 SGHRS and CDR2 YFSETQ. The CDR3 sequence is 15 residues long. The V and J ends lost 4 bases and 5 bases, in that order; junction bases with no gene match: 7. The CDR3 bases are TGCGCCAGCAGCCCGGGACAGGGGGCGCGCAACGAGCAGTACTTC. It is translated as CASSPGQGARNEQYF. Full variable domain (outside the CDR3, taken from reference TRBV5-1 and TRBJ2-7): KAGVTQTPRYLIKTRGQQVTLSCSPISGHRSVSWYQQTPGQGLQFLFEYFSETQRNKGNFPGRFSGRQFSNSRSEMNVSTLELGDSALYLCASSPGQGARNEQYFGPGTRLTVT.

For the CDR3, the DNA is TGTGCCAGCAGTTCGAGACTTGCATCCTACGAGCAGTACTTC. Translation: CASSSRLASYEQYF. The chain is built from TRBV27 and TRBJ2-7; no definite D call. V was trimmed by 4 bases and J by 1 base, leaving 11 bases between them. There are 14 residues in the CDR3. Germline V gives CDR1 MNHEY, CDR2 SMNVEV (reference sequence).

V and J are TRBV28 and TRBJ2-2; 14 bases are a match to TRBD2. Germline CDR1 MDHEN, CDR2 SYDVKM. V shed 3 bases and J 5 bases; nucleotides not matched to a gene: 26. The CDR3 extends over 24 amino acids. The CDR3 bases are TGTGCCAGCAGTTTTCGATGGGGACAGGCCATATTGACTAGCGGGAGGGCCTGGACCGGGGAGCTGTTTTTT. Its protein product is CASSFRWGQAILTSGRAWTGELFF.

Here the CDR3 reads CASSHPSRDWGGELFF. CDR3 nucleotides: TGTGCCAGCAGCCACCCGTCCCGGGATTGGGGCGGGGAGCTGTTTTTT. The chain carries TRBV3-1 (or the pseudogene TRBV3-2) and TRBJ2-2, with a possible D match to TRBD2 (5 bases). The length of the CDR3 is 16 residues. The germline V gene has CDR1 LGHDT and CDR2 YNNKEL (reference sequence). Trimming pared 3 bases from V and 7 bases from J, leaving 18 bases between.

The J gene is TRBJ1-5, the V gene TRBV7-9; no clear D gene. The germline V and J ends were trimmed by 1 base and 1 base, with 8 bases remaining between them. The CDR3 extends over 15 amino acids. Germline V gene data show CDR1 as SEHNR and CDR2 as FQNEAQ (reference sequence). The chain's CDR3 is CASSLDGRSNQPQHF. Written as DNA, the CDR3 is TGTGCCAGCAGCTTAGACGGGAGAAGCAATCAGCCCCAGCATTTT.

This chain links TRBV4-1 with TRBJ2-1; D is perhaps TRBD2 (5 bases). This CDR3 comprises 13 residues. V lost 4 bases to trimming and J lost 9 bases, with 13 bases between them. Germline V gene lookup returns CDR1 MGHRA and CDR2 YSYEKL. The chain's CDR3 is CASSLNGGPEQFF. The CDR3 DNA reads TGCGCCAGCAGCCTTAATGGAGGTCCTGAGCAGTTCTTC.

This chain connects TRBV27 to TRBJ1-5; no firm D call. The CDR3 runs to 14 residues. From germline, CDR1 is MNHEY and CDR2 SMNVEV (reference sequence). The ends were cut back, 2 bases at V and 4 bases at J, with 9 bases in the middle. The chain's CDR3 is CASSLGELNQPQHF. CDR3 coding DNA: TGTGCCAGCAGTTTAGGGGAGCTAAATCAGCCCCAGCATTTT.

There are a few counts of this clone. The chain combines TRBV27 with TRBJ1-5; TRBD1 matches at 10 bases. The CDR3 is 17 residues long. Germline V lookup: CDR1 MNHEY, CDR2 SMNVEV (reference sequence). The V segment lost 4 bases and the J segment 1 base; nucleotides outside the gene matches: 7. CDR3 residues: CASSYTGTGASNQPQHF. The DNA for the CDR3 is TGTGCCAGCAGTTACACCGGGACAGGGGCCAGCAATCAGCCCCAGCATTTT.

J is TRBJ2-7 and V is TRBV28; TRBD1 aligns across 10 bases. Germline V lookup: CDR1 MDHEN, CDR2 SYDVKM. This CDR3 is built from 17 residues. V was pared by 0 bases and J by 5 bases, with 10 bases of the junction left unmatched. The CDR3 protein is CASSLWKPGQGINEQYF. The CDR3 DNA reads TGTGCCAGCAGTTTATGGAAGCCGGGACAGGGGATCAACGAGCAGTACTTC.

This clone was recorded once. The CDR3 reads CASSFLSGSSYNEQFF. The CDR3 DNA reads TGCGCCAGCAGCTTCCTTAGCGGGAGCTCCTACAATGAGCAGTTCTTC. The chain recombines TRBV5-1 with TRBJ2-1, with 9 positions matching TRBD2. The V gene end was trimmed by 2 bases and the J gene end by 0 bases; junction bases not matched to a gene: 3. CDR3 size: 16 residues. Germline V lookup: CDR1 SGHRS, CDR2 YFSETQ.

The CDR3 DNA reads TGCGCCAGCAGCTTGGTTTCAGGGTTTAGGTCTGATACGCAGTATTTT. Translation: CASSLVSGFRSDTQYF. J is TRBJ2-3 and V is TRBV5-1, with a possible D match to TRBD1 (5 bases). The CDR3 is made up of 16 amino acids. Germline values: CDR1 SGHRS, CDR2 YFSETQ. V was pared by 0 bases and J by 6 bases, with 17 bases between.

V is TRBV14 and J is TRBJ1-6, with no clear D. This CDR3 contains 15 residues. Trimming pared 0 bases from V and 14 bases from J, leaving 17 bases between. Germline V gene sequence: CDR1 SGHDN, CDR2 FVKESK. CDR3 residues: CASSQDRGLKGTLHF. DNA of the CDR3: TGTGCCAGCAGCCAAGATCGAGGTTTAAAAGGAACCCTCCACTTT.

This clone has a single count. The chain has TRBV11-2 and TRBJ2-3, with TRBD1 identical over 8 bases. The V gene's germline CDR1 is SGHAT and CDR2 FQNNGV. Unmatched junction bases numbered 13, after V lost 3 bases and J lost 2 bases. This CDR3 region has 18 residues. The CDR3 is CASSFRIKTGAITDTQYF. CDR3 coding DNA: TGTGCCAGCAGCTTCCGAATTAAGACAGGGGCTATCACAGATACGCAGTATTTT. Full variable domain (remainder filled in from reference TRBV11-2 and TRBJ2-3): EAGVAQSPRYKIIEKRQSVAFWCNPISGHATLYWYQQILGQGPKLLIQFQNNGVVDDSQLPKDRFSAERLKGVDSTLKIQPAKLEDSAVYLCASSFRIKTGAITDTQYFGPGTRLTVL.

In DNA, the CDR3 is TGTGCCAGCAGCATGGGAGGTACCGGATCACCCCTCCACTTT. This encodes CASSMGGTGSPLHF. The rearrangement joins TRBV5-6 to TRBJ1-6, with D unresolved. The germline CDR1 and CDR2 sequences are SGHDT and YYEEEE. The CDR3 has 14 amino acids. Trimming pared 4 bases from V and 10 bases from J, leaving 15 bases between.

The J gene is TRBJ2-4, the V gene TRBV27, with TRBD2 as a possible D gene (6 bases). This CDR3 has 14 residues. CDR1 is MNHEY and CDR2 is SMNVEV in the germline V gene (reference sequence). V lost 2 bases, J lost 3 bases, and 8 bases lay in between. For the CDR3, the DNA is TGTGCCAGCAGTTTAACCGGGGGCAAAAACATTCAGTACTTC. Translating gives CASSLTGGKNIQYF.

About this clone: This same CDR3 is encoded by further DNA sequences in the sample. The chain uses TRBV27 and TRBJ1-6, with 9 nucleotides matching TRBD1. V shed 5 bases, J shed 7 bases, and the junction held 3 bases outside the gene matches. The CDR3 is 14 amino acids. Germline CDR1 is MNHEY and CDR2 is SMNVEV (reference sequence). The CDR3 loop reads CASSPDRGNSPLHF. The DNA for the CDR3 is TGTGCCAGCAGTCCAGACAGGGGGAATTCACCCCTCCACTTT.

The V gene is TRBV6-5, the J gene TRBJ2-2; 8 bases are a match to TRBD1. Germline V gene lookup returns CDR1 MNHEY and CDR2 SVGAGI. The CDR3 length is 15 residues. After removal of 5 bases from V and 4 bases from J, the junction contained 6 bases not matched to a gene. The CDR3 here is CASSPRTGSTGELFF. The CDR3 DNA sequence: TGTGCCAGCAGTCCGAGGACAGGGAGCACCGGGGAGCTGTTTTTT.

This clone was observed a few times. The rearrangement uses TRBV15 and TRBJ2-1; 7 nucleotides align to TRBD2. The ends lost 4 bases at V and 3 bases at J; junction bases unmatched: 0. The CDR3 runs to 13 residues. CDR1 and CDR2 from the germline V gene are LNHNV and YYDKDF (reference sequence). The CDR3 protein is CATSTSGYNEQFF. CDR3 bases: TGTGCCACCAGCACTAGCGGCTACAATGAGCAGTTCTTC. Variable domain in full (rest from reference TRBV15 and TRBJ2-1): DAMVIQNPRYQVTQFGKPVTLSCSQTLNHNVMYWYQQKSSQAPKLLFHYYDKDFNNEADTPDNFQSRRPNTSFCFLDIRSPGLGDTAMYLCATSTSGYNEQFFGPGTRLTVL.